Each of the 10 T cell receptor beta chains below was sequenced from the same sample in a study of early T cells in non-severe SARS-CoV-2 infection. TCRdb re-called the 5' RACE reads with MiXCR, one entry per CDR3 protein. The table lists tens of thousands of distinct CDR3 sequences, around 4.1% of them singletons. The sample taken for sequencing was whole blood. The receptors here all came from an adult who was a healthcare worker with PCR-confirmed SARS-CoV-2 infection or an uninfected control (not recorded which).

This clonotype has at least ten counts. This chain links TRBV7-2 with TRBJ2-3; D is perhaps TRBD2 (6 bases). The V end lost 4 bases, the J end lost 1 base, and 21 bases lay between the germline ends. The germline V gene encodes CDR1 SGHTA and CDR2 FQGNSA. The CDR3 spans 18 residues. DNA of the CDR3: TGTGCCAGCAGCTCCCCAGCGCCGGGACTTGCAGGCACAGATACGCAGTATTTT. This gives the protein CASSSPAPGLAGTDTQYF.

There are many counts of this clonotype. The V gene is TRBV5-1, the J gene TRBJ2-5; 8 bases match TRBD2. V shed 0 bases and J 4 bases; nucleotides not matched to a gene: 5. The CDR3 runs 15 residues. The V gene's germline CDR1 is SGHRS and CDR2 YFSETQ. The CDR3: CASSLVAGGSETQYF. The CDR3 DNA is TGCGCCAGCAGCTTGGTGGCGGGAGGTTCAGAGACCCAGTACTTC. Using reference TRBV5-1 and TRBJ2-5 for the parts outside the CDR3, the full variable domain is KAGVTQTPRYLIKTRGQQVTLSCSPISGHRSVSWYQQTPGQGLQFLFEYFSETQRNKGNFPGRFSGRQFSNSRSEMNVSTLELGDSALYLCASSLVAGGSETQYFGPGTRLLVL.

Remarks on this clonotype: A much bigger clone sits one base away, suggesting this may be a read error. V is TRBV18 and J is TRBJ2-3; the D gene is possibly TRBD2 (5 bases). The germline gives CDR1 KGHSH, CDR2 LQKENI. CDR3 length: 14 amino acids. V was cut by 6 bases and J by 4 bases, with 14 bases left in between. The CDR3 DNA follows: TGTGCCAGCTCTGCTTTCGTTAGCGCAGATACGCAGTATTTT. It translates to CASSAFVSADTQYF.

This clonotype was recorded many times. V and J are TRBV25-1 and TRBJ2-1, with D hard to call. Trimming cost V 2 bases and J 10 bases, with 12 bases left between them. This CDR3 contains 13 residues. Germline loops: CDR1 MGHDK, CDR2 SYGVNS. In DNA form, the CDR3 reads TGTGCCAGCAGTGAAGGACCCTACGGGGAGCAGTTCTTC. Encoded protein: CASSEGPYGEQFF.

This clonotype was seen only a few times. V and J are TRBV24-1 and TRBJ1-5, with TRBD1 identical over 8 bases. Germline CDR1 is KGHDR and CDR2 is SFDVKD. The CDR3 loop spans 14 amino acids. The ends lost 5 bases at V and 6 bases at J; junction bases unmatched: 5. The CDR3 DNA reads as TGTGCCACCAGTGTAGGTCAGGGGGCTCAGCCCCAGCATTTT. The encoded protein is CATSVGQGAQPQHF.

The rearrangement uses TRBV7-3 and TRBJ2-5; the D call may be TRBD1 or TRBD2 (5 bases each). The CDR3 runs to 12 residues. Trimming left V 5 bases short and J 7 bases short, with 11 bases between. Per the germline V gene, CDR1 is SGHTA and CDR2 is FQGTGA. Here the CDR3 reads CASSTGDGTQYF. Here the CDR3 DNA reads TGTGCCAGCAGCACCGGGGACGGGACCCAGTACTTC.

This clonotype was counted many times. The chain couples TRBV18 to TRBJ2-1, with a tentative D call TRBD2 (5 bases). CDR1 and CDR2 from the germline V gene are KGHSH and LQKENI. The CDR3 loop spans 15 amino acids. V gave up 2 bases and J gave up 2 bases, with 10 bases separating them. The CDR3 reads CASSPGSGTYNEQFF. In nucleotides, the CDR3 is TGTGCCAGCTCACCAGGGAGCGGAACCTACAATGAGCAGTTCTTC.

The table lists this clonotype with many counts. This chain connects TRBV12-3 or TRBV12-4 to TRBJ1-1, with D hard to call. The length of the CDR3 is 14 residues. Trimming removed 3 bases from V and 1 base from J, with 9 bases in between. The CDR3: CASSFGMGNTEAFF. CDR3 sequence (DNA): TGTGCCAGCAGTTTCGGGATGGGGAACACTGAAGCTTTCTTT.

This clonotype was detected ten times or more. The chain links TRBV5-1 to TRBJ2-7; D gene ambiguous. With 0 bases removed from V and 2 bases from J, the gap between germline ends came to 3 bases. This CDR3 is built from 12 residues. Germline CDR1 SGHRS, CDR2 YFSETQ. CDR3 sequence (DNA): TGCGCCAGCAGCTTGGATGCCTACGAGCAGTACTTC. Amino acids: CASSLDAYEQYF.

This clonotype has a count of ten or more. The chain uses TRBV5-1 and TRBJ2-1; maybe TRBD2 (5 bases). The V end lost 4 bases, the J end lost 3 bases, and 8 bases lay between the germline ends. This CDR3 comprises 13 residues. The V gene's germline CDR1 is SGHRS and CDR2 YFSETQ. The CDR3 here is CASSVGNYNEQFF. CDR3 nucleotide sequence: TGCGCCAGCAGCGTCGGGAACTACAATGAGCAGTTCTTC.